This TCR beta chain was captured in a study of graft-versus-host responses after intestinal transplantation. Whole-study results and caveats: Early post-transplant HvG declines showed an association with peak circulating GvH clone levels.

Turning to this clone: The antigen is undetermined.

The CDR3 consists of 14 residues. Trimming removed 5 bases from V and 5 bases from J, with 13 bases in between. Germline assignment: CDR1 MNHEY and CDR2 SMNVEV (reference sequence). The table came from immunoSEQ multiplex PCR; TCRdb's copy has only in-frame clones and leaves some out. Of 90,000 to 130,000 clones listed, around 93% were seen once; the top ten hold approximately 0.49%. J is TRBJ1-5 and V is TRBV27; D not resolved. The clonotype originates from a human donor who received an intestinal transplant. The sample consisted of unstimulated CD8+ T cells sorted from spleen or lymph node cells, taken before intestinal transplant. The chain's CDR3 is CASSPSGIHQPQHF. In DNA form, the CDR3 reads TGTGCCAGCAGTCCCTCGGGGATCCATCAGCCCCAGCATTTT.